These 4 T cell receptor beta chains were sequenced from one sample in a study of low-dose radiotherapy and immunotherapy resistance in tumors. Covering alpha and beta chains, TRAV- and TRBV-specific primers were used for the first-strand cDNA. A constant-region primer paired with the V-primer adapter amplified TCRs over approximately 19 PCR cycles. TCRdb called the reads again in MiXCR, with one record for every CDR3 protein. The table has roughly 39,000 distinct CDR3 sequences, 30% to 35% seen once. Time point: before trial treatment. Sequencing was performed on PBMCs, taken before treatment. These receptors were collected from a male donor with gallbladder cancer.

This clonotype was seen repeatedly, ten times or more. The chain has TRBV14 and TRBJ2-3, with 7 bases that match TRBD2. Germline V gene data show CDR1 as SGHDN and CDR2 as FVKESK. The CDR3 length is 13 residues. V gave up 4 bases and J gave up 3 bases; unmatched junction bases: 1. The CDR3 loop reads CASSRGGTDTQYF. The CDR3 coding sequence is TGTGCCAGCAGCCGGGGGGGAACAGATACGCAGTATTTT.

This clonotype was recorded at least ten times. The V gene is TRBV9, the J gene TRBJ1-1; D is possibly TRBD1 (6 bases). The germline gives CDR1 SGDLS, CDR2 YYNGEE. Trimming took 0 bases from V and 4 from J, leaving 13 bases between them. The CDR3 consists of 15 residues. The CDR3 protein is CASSVGNRAPTEAFF. CDR3 sequence (DNA): TGTGCCAGCAGCGTAGGTAACAGGGCCCCCACTGAAGCTTTCTTT.

For this clonotype: A far larger clone is a single base away, which makes a read error likely. This sequence joins TRBV28 and TRBJ2-1; a weak D match, TRBD1 (5 bases). Germline CDR1 reads MDHEN; CDR2 reads SYDVKM. V lost 2 bases to trimming and J lost 10 bases, with 18 bases between them. This CDR3 region has 15 residues. Here the CDR3 DNA reads TGTGCCAGCAGTTTAGGTGGACAAGGCTCGTCCGAGCAGTTCTTC. Translated: CASSLGGQGSSEQFF. The whole variable domain, remainder taken from reference TRBV28 and TRBJ2-1, is DVKVTQSSRYLVKRTGEKVFLECVQDMDHENMFWYRQDPGLGLRLIYFSYDVKMKEKGDIPEGYSVSREKKERFSLILESASTNQTSMYLCASSLGGQGSSEQFFGPGTRLTVL.

This clonotype was seen ten or more times. The gene calls are TRBV20-1 and TRBJ2-3; maybe TRBD2 (5 bases). Trimming cost V 0 bases and J 1 base, with 11 bases left between them. Germline lookup yields CDR1 DFQATT and CDR2 SNEGSKA (reference sequence). The CDR3 consists of 15 residues. The CDR3 DNA follows: TGCAGTGCTAGAGATCCAGTGGGAGGCACAGATACGCAGTATTTT. Translation gives CSARDPVGGTDTQYF.